Presented here are 19 T cell receptor beta chains from one specimen sequenced in a study of OX40 agonist ivuxolimab in advanced cancers. The assay was immunoSEQ multiplex PCR, and TCRdb's table has in-frame clones only and misses some. Among about 84,000 clones listed, nearly 90% were seen once. Specimen: CD4+ or CD8+ T cells sorted from blood, collected in a trial of the OX40 agonist ivuxolimab. These receptors were collected from an adult with an advanced solid tumor such as melanoma, head and neck, liver or kidney cancer.

The V and J genes are TRBV5-4 and TRBJ2-2, with D hard to call. This CDR3 has 13 amino acids. The V end lost 5 bases, the J end lost 1 base, and 6 bases lay between the germline ends. Germline V gene lookup returns CDR1 SGHNT and CDR2 YYREEE (reference sequence). The CDR3 sequence: CASSYLNTGELFF. Written as DNA, the CDR3 is TGTGCCAGCAGTTACTTGAACACCGGGGAGCTGTTTTTT.

The chain recombines TRBV28 with TRBJ1-3; D gene ambiguous. The CDR3 sequence is 14 residues long. Germline V gene data show CDR1 as MDHEN and CDR2 as SYDVKM. V gave up 4 bases and J gave up 0 bases, with 7 bases separating them. CDR3 in DNA: TGTGCCAGCAGTTCAGAGAGCTCTGGAAACACCATATATTTT. As protein: CASSSESSGNTIYF.

The chain links TRBV5-1 to TRBJ2-3, with 8 bases identical to TRBD2. With V trimmed by 4 bases and J by 4 bases, 11 bases remained unmatched. The CDR3 covers 16 residues. The V gene's germline CDR1 is SGHRS and CDR2 YFSETQ. This chain's CDR3 is CASSLGLGLVADTQYF. CDR3 nucleotides: TGCGCCAGCAGCCTGGGGCTGGGACTAGTCGCAGATACGCAGTATTTT.

For this clone: Other DNA sequences in this sample translate to the same CDR3. The chain links TRBV6-1 to TRBJ2-7; 8 bases are shared with TRBD2. CDR1 is MNHNS and CDR2 is SASEGT in the germline V gene. V lost 6 bases, J lost 4 bases, and 5 bases stayed unmatched. This CDR3 has 13 amino acids. The CDR3 region is CASSRGGRYEQYV. In DNA form, the CDR3 reads TGTGCCAGCAGCCGGGGGGGCCGGTACGAGCAGTACGTC.

V gene TRBV18 combines with J gene TRBJ2-1; no reliable D call. Germline CDR1 is KGHSH and CDR2 is LQKENI. V gave up 2 bases and J gave up 3 bases, with 2 bases separating them. This CDR3 comprises 12 residues. The CDR3 region is CASSPSYNEQFF. CDR3 nucleotide sequence: TGTGCCAGCTCACCAAGCTACAATGAGCAGTTCTTC.

V is TRBV25-1 and J is TRBJ2-6; D unclear. CDR1 and CDR2 from the germline V gene are MGHDK and SYGVNS. The CDR3 length is 13 residues. The V gene lost 7 bases and the J gene lost 4 bases, with 8 bases spanning the gap. CDR3 loop: CASKASGANVLTF. CDR3 in DNA: TGTGCCAGCAAGGCTTCGGGGGCCAACGTCCTGACTTTC.

This chain joins TRBV4-1 and TRBJ2-4; the match to TRBD2 covers 9 bases. CDR3 length: 20 residues. Germline trimming cut 3 bases from V and 1 base from J; bases unmatched to any gene: 16. CDR1 is MGHRA and CDR2 is YSYEKL in the germline V gene. As DNA, the CDR3 is TGCGCCAGCAGCCAGGCTGATAGCGGGGGAACGTTCATGGCCAAAAACATTCAGTACTTC. Its protein product is CASSQADSGGTFMAKNIQYF.

This chain uses TRBV2 with TRBJ2-3; D gene unclear. CDR1 is SNHLY and CDR2 is FYNNEI in the germline V gene. The CDR3 is made up of 13 amino acids. The V end was cut by 8 bases, the J end by 6 bases, with 15 bases between. For the CDR3, the DNA is TGTGCCAGCTTCAGAACGCCCGAGGATACGCAGTATTTT. Its translation is CASFRTPEDTQYF.

This chain joins TRBV23-1 and TRBJ1-1; D is ambiguous. TRBV23-1 has ORF status, its function being uncertain. CDR3 length: 11 residues. Trimming shortened V by 6 bases and J by 4 bases, and 6 bases separated the two germline ends. The CDR3 sequence is CASRDRTEAFF. CDR3 nucleotide sequence: TGCGCCAGCAGGGACCGCACTGAAGCTTTCTTT.

The V call is TRBV18, the J call TRBJ2-1, with TRBD1 matching over 8 bases. The V gene's germline CDR1 is KGHSH and CDR2 LQKENI. The CDR3 spans 17 residues. V gave up 0 bases and J gave up 7 bases; unmatched junction bases: 11. The CDR3 nucleotides are TGTGCCAGCTCACCACCGTCTGGCGGACAGGGAGCAAATGAGCAGTTCTTC. Translation gives CASSPPSGGQGANEQFF.

This chain joins TRBV9 and TRBJ2-1, with TRBD1 as a possible D gene (5 bases). The CDR3 totals 17 residues. Germline V gives CDR1 SGDLS, CDR2 YYNGEE. Trimming left V 0 bases short and J 5 bases short, with 18 bases between. For the CDR3, the DNA is TGTGCCAGCAGCGTAGCTACTTTTACCACAGGTAACAATGAGCAGTTCTTC. Its protein is CASSVATFTTGNNEQFF.

The J gene is TRBJ1-5, the V gene TRBV27, with D hard to call. Germline V lookup: CDR1 MNHEY, CDR2 SMNVEV (reference sequence). The CDR3 covers 16 residues. Between the trimmed V and J ends, which lost 0 bases and 0 bases, there was a span of 9 bases. As DNA, the CDR3 is TGTGCCAGCAGTTTATCCCGCCTCTATAGCAATCAGCCCCAGCATTTT. Amino acid sequence: CASSLSRLYSNQPQHF.

This chain connects TRBV7-2 to TRBJ1-1; no firm D call. Germline values: CDR1 SGHTA, CDR2 FQGNSA. V was trimmed by 3 bases and J by 3 bases, leaving 26 bases between them. The CDR3 spans 19 residues. CDR3 sequence reads: CASSLSPIGPGNGDTEAFF. CDR3 coding DNA: TGTGCCAGCAGCTTGTCTCCAATCGGTCCGGGGAACGGGGACACTGAAGCTTTCTTT.

The chain carries TRBV6-5 and TRBJ1-5; D gene uncertain. Germline values: CDR1 MNHEY, CDR2 SVGAGI. The CDR3 consists of 15 residues. The V end was cut by 6 bases, the J end by 0 bases, with 12 bases between. CDR3 DNA sequence: TGTGCCAGCAGCCACGGACTCAATAGCAATCAGCCCCAGCATTTT. It is translated as CASSHGLNSNQPQHF.

This clone was found once. The chain couples TRBV15 to TRBJ1-1, with 7 bases that match TRBD1. CDR3 length: 15 residues. Germline loops: CDR1 LNHNV, CDR2 YYDKDF (reference sequence). The V segment lost 1 base and the J segment 1 base; nucleotides outside the gene matches: 3. The chain's CDR3 is CATSRVGGPNTEAFF. CDR3 bases: TGTGCCACCAGCAGAGTAGGGGGCCCGAACACTGAAGCTTTCTTT.

The chain uses TRBV21-1 and TRBJ1-5. TRBV21-1 is a listed pseudogene. This CDR3 region has 13 residues. CDR3 amino acids: CASNNDSNQPQHF. The CDR3 DNA reads as TGTGCCAGCAACAACGATAGCAATCAGCCCCAGCATTTT.

The chain combines TRBV19 with TRBJ1-5; no clear D. CDR3 length: 16 amino acids. Looked up from germline, CDR1 is LNHDA and CDR2 is SQIVND (reference sequence). V was shortened by 1 base and J by 5 bases, with 15 bases between the two germline ends. CDR3: CASSIGPSPGDQPQHF. The CDR3 bases are TGTGCCAGTAGTATAGGGCCCTCCCCTGGGGATCAGCCCCAGCATTTT.

This chain uses TRBV7-2 with TRBJ1-2, with unresolved D. The CDR3 runs to 14 residues. Looked up from germline, CDR1 is SGHTA and CDR2 is FQGNSA. Trimming cost V 2 bases and J 2 bases, with 9 bases left between them. The CDR3 is CASSLIAQNYGYTF. CDR3 nucleotides: TGTGCCAGCAGCTTAATCGCACAGAACTATGGCTACACCTTC.

The chain couples TRBV5-6 to TRBJ1-2, with D possibly TRBD1 on 5 matching bases. The ends were cut back, 0 bases at V and 14 bases at J, with 14 bases in the middle. CDR1 and CDR2 (germline): SGHDT, YYEEEE. CDR3 length equals 12 residues. CDR3 nucleotides: TGTGCCAGCAGCTTGGTTTCAGGGCCGTGGACCTTC. As protein: CASSLVSGPWTF.